This TCR beta chain was sequenced in a study of shared T cell receptors in the human thymus. Clones were sequenced by immunoSEQ multiplex PCR, and TCRdb holds only the in-frame ones, with some missing. Counted here are some 700,000 clones, approximately 85% occurring once; the ten biggest clones make up roughly 0.01%. Germline V gene data show CDR1 as SNHLY and CDR2 as FYNNEI. CDR3 length equals 15 residues. V was cut by 7 bases and J by 0 bases, with 13 bases left in between. This same sample was also part of a study on human thymus T cells. Per that paper: The study used thymus tissue resected during corrective heart surgery. An apparent bias in V and J gene usage was seen in thymic and blood repertoires. Related reports documented highly overlapping thymic repertoires among unrelated individuals.

What was sequenced was thymocytes. This sequence joins TRBV2 and TRBJ1-3; possible D gene TRBD1, 5 bases. The TCR comes from a girl in the first two years of life with a congenital heart defect. In DNA form, the CDR3 reads TGTGCCAGCAATAGGGGCAGAGGCTCTGGAAACACCATATATTTT. As protein: CASNRGRGSGNTIYF.